What follows are 30 T cell receptor beta chains derived from one specimen sequenced in a study of cytomegalovirus exposure and HLA in healthy donors. PCR used 60 Vbeta primers and 13 Jbeta primers. The method was immunoSEQ multiplex PCR; TCRdb's version includes in-frame clones alone and lacks a portion of them. There are about 160,000 clones in the sample; around 75% occur only once, and roughly 3.6% lies in the top ten. Input material: PBMCs. These receptors all stem from a human donor in good health.

The chain joins TRBV6-1 to TRBJ1-5; a weak D match, TRBD1 (5 bases). This CDR3 comprises 11 residues. V was trimmed by 11 bases and J by 4 bases, leaving 9 bases between them. CDR1 and CDR2 (germline): MNHNS, SASEGT. The CDR3, as DNA: TGTGCCGCCGGGGGTAATCAGCCCCAGCATTTT. Protein: CAAGGNQPQHF.

This sequence joins TRBV7-2 and TRBJ1-4; D is ambiguous. Trimming removed 2 bases at V and 2 bases at J, with 9 bases between. CDR3 size: 15 residues. The germline V gene encodes CDR1 SGHTA and CDR2 FQGNSA. CDR3 sequence: CASSLLVRTNEKLFF. CDR3 bases: TGTGCCAGCAGCTTATTAGTGCGGACTAATGAAAAACTGTTTTTT.

The rearrangement links TRBV5-1 to TRBJ2-7; 12 nucleotides match TRBD2. Germline values: CDR1 SGHRS, CDR2 YFSETQ. V lost 4 bases and J lost 4; bases outside the gene matches: 9. There are 16 residues in the CDR3. The CDR3 loop reads CASSPSGGASVYEQYF. The CDR3 coding sequence is TGCGCCAGCAGCCCTAGCGGGGGGGCCTCCGTGTACGAGCAGTACTTC.

The CDR3 nucleotides read TGTGCCACCAGCAGAGATAACCCAGGGATCTACGAGCAGTACTTC. This translates into CATSRDNPGIYEQYF. This chain joins TRBV15 and TRBJ2-7; weak D call: TRBD1 (5 bases). The germline V and J ends were trimmed by 0 bases and 3 bases, with 12 bases remaining between them. CDR3 length: 15 amino acids. CDR1 and CDR2 (germline): LNHNV, YYDKDF (reference sequence).

This chain joins TRBV6-1 and TRBJ2-7; D remains ambiguous. V lost 2 bases to trimming and J lost 0 bases, with 20 bases between them. CDR3 length: 18 amino acids. Germline CDR1 reads MNHNS; CDR2 reads SASEGT. The CDR3 here is CASSESLVDLEFSYEQYF. The CDR3 DNA sequence: TGTGCCAGCAGTGAAAGTCTAGTTGACCTAGAGTTCTCCTACGAGCAGTACTTC.

The rearrangement links TRBV19 to TRBJ1-1, with 8 bases lining up with TRBD1. The CDR3 totals 13 residues. With V trimmed by 6 bases and J by 4 bases, 4 bases remained unmatched. Germline V gene data show CDR1 as LNHDA and CDR2 as SQIVND (reference sequence). Written as DNA, the CDR3 is TGTGCCAGTAGGCAAGACAGGGGCACTGAAGCTTTCTTT. This sequence encodes CASRQDRGTEAFF.

The chain links TRBV11-3 to TRBJ1-1; TRBD1 agrees at 8 bases. The CDR3 is made up of 13 amino acids. V shed 5 bases, J shed 8 bases, and the junction held 7 bases outside the gene matches. Germline V lookup: CDR1 SGHNT, CDR2 YENEEA. CDR3 loop: CASSLDRGLEAFF. The CDR3 DNA reads TGTGCCAGCAGCCTCGACAGGGGTTTGGAAGCTTTCTTT.

The genes are TRBV25-1 and TRBJ2-2; 9 positions agree with TRBD1. This CDR3 has 18 amino acids. Trimming at V came to 4 bases and at J to 5 bases, leaving 14 bases not matched to a gene. The germline gives CDR1 MGHDK, CDR2 SYGVNS. The CDR3 DNA sequence: TGTGCCAGCAGTGGGGTAGTACAGGGGGCCAGGTGGACCGGGGAGCTGTTTTTT. This codes for CASSGVVQGARWTGELFF.

The V and J genes are TRBV6-1 and TRBJ2-7, with unresolved D. V was cut by 2 bases and J by 2 bases, with 7 bases left in between. The CDR3 covers 13 residues. Germline loops: CDR1 MNHNS, CDR2 SASEGT. Here the CDR3 DNA reads TGTGCCAGCAGTGAATGGGCAGCCTACGAGCAGTACTTC. Its translation: CASSEWAAYEQYF.

This clone showed up just a few times. The chain is built from TRBV9 and TRBJ1-2; TRBD1 aligns across 7 bases. V was clipped by 2 bases and J by 4 bases; unmatched bases: 8. CDR3 size: 15 residues. The V gene's germline CDR1 is SGDLS and CDR2 YYNGEE. The chain's CDR3 is CASSVDSGQTYGYTF. CDR3 in DNA: TGTGCCAGCAGCGTGGACTCGGGACAGACCTATGGCTACACCTTC.

The J gene is TRBJ2-7, the V gene TRBV28; 8 bases align to TRBD1. Germline V gene lookup returns CDR1 MDHEN and CDR2 SYDVKM. This CDR3 spans 13 amino acids. The V segment lost 7 bases and the J segment 5 bases; nucleotides outside the gene matches: 7. The CDR3 DNA reads TGTGCCAGCATGGGACAGGTTAATAACGAGCAGTACTTC. Its translation is CASMGQVNNEQYF. The full variable domain, in which reference TRBV28 and TRBJ2-7 provide the parts outside the CDR3, is DVKVTQSSRYLVKRTGEKVFLECVQDMDHENMFWYRQDPGLGLRLIYFSYDVKMKEKGDIPEGYSVSREKKERFSLILESASTNQTSMYLCASMGQVNNEQYFGPGTRLTVT.

This clone was counted between two and nine times. This rearrangement joins TRBV5-1 to TRBJ2-5, with a possible D match to TRBD2 (5 bases). Germline lookup yields CDR1 SGHRS and CDR2 YFSETQ. Trimming took off 4 bases at V and 2 bases at J, with 12 bases between the two ends. The length of the CDR3 is 14 residues. Here the CDR3 reads CASSPWTQQETQYF. DNA for the CDR3: TGCGCCAGCAGCCCCTGGACTCAACAAGAGACCCAGTACTTC.

CDR3 in DNA: TGTGCCAGCAGCTTAGGCCTAGCGGGGGAACAAGAGACCCAGTACTTC. Protein: CASSLGLAGEQETQYF. This chain joins TRBV13 and TRBJ2-5, with 10 bases lining up with TRBD2. The V gene end was trimmed by 0 bases and the J gene end by 2 bases; junction bases not matched to a gene: 3. The CDR3 has 16 amino acids. Germline CDR1 and CDR2: PRHDT and FYEKMQ (reference sequence).

This chain connects TRBV4-1 to TRBJ2-5, with 7 bases identical to TRBD1. The CDR3 spans 14 residues. CDR1 is MGHRA and CDR2 is YSYEKL in the germline V gene. The junction had 2 bases not matched to a gene; V was cut back by 2 bases and J by 2 bases. CDR3 region: CASSQRQGQETQYF. Here the CDR3 DNA reads TGCGCCAGCAGCCAACGACAGGGACAAGAGACCCAGTACTTC.

This chain uses TRBV30 with TRBJ1-2; 9 bases map to TRBD1. This CDR3 contains 14 residues. Germline lookup yields CDR1 GTSNPN and CDR2 SVGIG (reference sequence). After removal of 1 base from V and 4 bases from J, the junction contained 4 bases not matched to a gene. CDR3 sequence (DNA): TGTGCCTGGAGTGCGGACAGGGGAGGCTATGGCTACACCTTC. This gives the protein CAWSADRGGYGYTF.

The chain has TRBV15 and TRBJ2-5, with TRBD2 as a possible D gene (6 bases). Germline loops: CDR1 LNHNV, CDR2 YYDKDF (reference sequence). The CDR3 has 13 residues. V was pared by 8 bases and J by 0 bases, with 10 bases between. The CDR3 bases are TGTGCCACCTCTCGGGGGTACCAAGAGACCCAGTACTTC. Translation: CATSRGYQETQYF.

CDR3 region: CASSVDSRLAVPTGELFF. The CDR3 DNA is TGTGCCAGCAGCGTGGATTCTAGGCTAGCGGTCCCCACCGGGGAGCTGTTTTTT. The V gene is TRBV7-3, the J gene TRBJ2-2; 7 bases map to TRBD2. The V gene's germline CDR1 is SGHTA and CDR2 FQGTGA. The junction had 16 bases not matched to a gene; V was cut back by 5 bases and J by 4 bases. This CDR3 is 18 amino acids long.

This clone was counted a few times. The rearrangement joins TRBV27 to TRBJ2-3; D is unclear. CDR3 length: 15 amino acids. Per the germline V gene, CDR1 is MNHEY and CDR2 is SMNVEV (reference sequence). The germline V and J ends were trimmed by 2 bases and 3 bases, with 12 bases remaining between them. The CDR3 coding sequence is TGTGCCAGCAGTTTAGTGGGCCCAGGAACAGATACGCAGTATTTT. Translating gives CASSLVGPGTDTQYF.

This chain connects TRBV5-1 to TRBJ1-1, with D uncertain. Germline V gives CDR1 SGHRS, CDR2 YFSETQ. The CDR3 has 14 amino acids. V was clipped by 4 bases and J by 4 bases, with 14 bases between them. For the CDR3, the DNA is TGCGCCAGCAGCGGCCGGGAGCTACCCACTGAAGCTTTCTTT. It translates to CASSGRELPTEAFF.

The chain carries TRBV10-2 and TRBJ2-1; 11 nucleotides align to TRBD2. This CDR3 is built from 15 residues. V lost 7 bases and J lost 7; bases outside the gene matches: 9. The germline gives CDR1 WSHSY, CDR2 SAAADI. The CDR3 DNA reads TGCGCCAGCATCCCCGGTACTAGCGGGAGAAATGAGCAGTTCTTC. The encoded protein is CASIPGTSGRNEQFF.

J is TRBJ2-5 and V is TRBV7-9; TRBD2 might be the D (6 bases). The CDR3 spans 15 residues. Germline loops: CDR1 SEHNR, CDR2 FQNEAQ (reference sequence). V shed 0 bases and J shed 1 base, with 9 bases lying between them. This chain's CDR3 is CASSLAGGLQETQYF. The CDR3 DNA is TGTGCCAGCAGCTTAGCTGGGGGACTCCAAGAGACCCAGTACTTC.

V gene TRBV4-2 combines with J gene TRBJ2-1, with TRBD2 identical over 8 bases. The V and J ends lost 0 bases and 1 base, in that order; junction bases with no gene match: 5. Per germline, CDR1 LGHNA and CDR2 YNFKEQ. The CDR3 length is 17 residues. The CDR3 DNA reads TGTGCCAGCAGCCAAGATCGGGGGGGGACGTCCTACAATGAGCAGTTCTTC. Translation: CASSQDRGGTSYNEQFF.

The rearrangement joins TRBV7-2 to TRBJ1-1, with D possibly matching TRBD1 (5 bases). V was shortened by 5 bases and J by 10 bases, with 14 bases between the two germline ends. This CDR3 spans 12 amino acids. Per germline, CDR1 SGHTA and CDR2 FQGNSA. CDR3 sequence: CASSMMTAGAFF. The CDR3 DNA follows: TGTGCCAGCAGCATGATGACAGCAGGAGCTTTCTTT.

V gene TRBV28 combines with J gene TRBJ2-2, with 7 bases lining up with TRBD1. Germline trimming cut 5 bases from V and 9 bases from J; bases unmatched to any gene: 9. The germline gives CDR1 MDHEN, CDR2 SYDVKM. The CDR3 covers 14 residues. In nucleotides, the CDR3 is TGTGCCAGCAGTCACAAGGGACAGTCTCGGGAGCTGTTTTTT. Amino acid sequence: CASSHKGQSRELFF.

The chain joins TRBV5-1 to TRBJ1-2; tentatively, D is TRBD1 (6 bases). The V and J ends lost 0 bases and 7 bases respectively, with 10 bases between them. Germline lookup yields CDR1 SGHRS and CDR2 YFSETQ. This CDR3 has 13 residues. The CDR3 region has the DNA TGCGCCAGCAGCTTGGAACCCAGGGGTGGCTACACCTTC. It codes for CASSLEPRGGYTF.

A remark on this clone: Its ends do not fully match the called genes, so a read error is possible. The chain is built from TRBV7-9 and TRBJ1-2, with 7 nucleotides matching TRBD1. CDR1 and CDR2 (germline): SEHNR, FQNEAQ (reference sequence). The CDR3 runs 14 residues. The CDR3 DNA is TGTGCCAGCAGCTTAGGACAGGGCGGAGGTGGCTACCCCTTC. Translation gives CASSLGQGGGGYPF.

V gene TRBV2 combines with J gene TRBJ1-1, with D unclear. Germline CDR1 and CDR2: SNHLY and FYNNEI. This CDR3 has 13 residues. V was cut by 3 bases and J by 4 bases, with 9 bases left in between. The CDR3 loop is CASSERGTTEAFF. The DNA of the CDR3 is TGTGCCAGCAGTGAGCGGGGTACCACTGAAGCTTTCTTT.

The chain links TRBV7-2 to TRBJ2-2; 9 nucleotides align to TRBD1. Trimming at V came to 4 bases and at J to 2 bases, leaving 2 bases not matched to a gene. CDR3 length: 15 amino acids. Germline V CDR1 and CDR2: SGHTA, FQGNSA. CDR3 DNA: TGTGCCAGCAGCTGGGACAGGGAAAACACCGGGGAGCTGTTTTTT. Its protein is CASSWDRENTGELFF.

The chain has TRBV6-1 and TRBJ2-1; 10 bases are a match to TRBD2. J gave up 8 bases and V 6 bases, and 4 bases lay outside the gene matches. The CDR3 covers 13 residues. The germline V gene encodes CDR1 MNHNS and CDR2 SASEGT. CDR3 protein: CASRAGGLDEQFF. As DNA, the CDR3 is TGTGCCAGCAGAGCGGGAGGGCTCGATGAGCAGTTCTTC.

The chain links TRBV7-8 to TRBJ1-2; maybe TRBD1 (6 bases). V was pared by 1 base and J by 8 bases, with 14 bases between. There are 14 residues in the CDR3. The germline gives CDR1 SGHVS, CDR2 FQNEAQ. In DNA form, the CDR3 reads TGTGCCAGCAGCTTAGGTTTAGCAGGGGACGGCTACACCTTC. Translated: CASSLGLAGDGYTF. Combining the CDR3 with reference TRBV7-8 and TRBJ1-2 gives the whole variable domain GAGVSQSPRYKVAKRGQDVALRCDPISGHVSLFWYQQALGQGPEFLTYFQNEAQLDKSGLPSDRFFAERPEGSVSTLKIQRTQQEDSAVYLCASSLGLAGDGYTFGSGTRLTVV.